This entry lists 27 T cell receptor beta chains sequenced from one sample in a study of blood T cell repertoires in COVID-19. Here immunoSEQ multiplex PCR was the method, and the copy in TCRdb shows in-frame clones only, minus some. The table records roughly 220,000 clones, 75% to 85% of them present only once. Material for sequencing was peripheral blood. All receptors derive from an elderly woman with COVID-19, enrolled during active disease.

V usage is TRBV6-6 and J usage is TRBJ1-2; TRBD1 agrees at 9 bases. The CDR3 sequence is 16 residues long. V was clipped by 3 bases and J by 2 bases; unmatched bases: 7. The germline CDR1 and CDR2 sequences are MNHNY and SVGAGI (reference sequence). CDR3 nucleotide sequence: TGTGCCAGCAGTTATCCGACAGGGGGGGAAAACTATGGCTACACCTTC. Its translation is CASSYPTGGENYGYTF.

This chain joins TRBV28 and TRBJ1-3; D unresolved. This CDR3 spans 13 amino acids. V lost 3 bases and J lost 0, with 3 bases in between. Germline V CDR1 and CDR2: MDHEN, SYDVKM. Here the CDR3 DNA reads TGTGCCAGCAGTTTCAGCTCTGGAAACACCATATATTTT. Its protein product is CASSFSSGNTIYF.

The V call is TRBV5-1, the J call TRBJ2-7; 9 bases are shared with TRBD1. The CDR3 is 16 amino acids. With V trimmed by 3 bases and J by 0 bases, 7 bases remained unmatched. Germline V lookup: CDR1 SGHRS, CDR2 YFSETQ. The chain's CDR3 is CASSSGTGTISYEQYF. In DNA form, the CDR3 reads TGCGCCAGCAGCTCGGGGACAGGGACAATCTCCTACGAGCAGTACTTC.

J is TRBJ2-7 and V is TRBV4-3, with TRBD2 matching over 14 bases. V was pared by 1 base and J by 3 bases, with 2 bases of the junction left unmatched. The CDR3 length is 16 residues. In germline, CDR1 is LGHNA, CDR2 YSLEER. The CDR3 sequence is CASSQGTSGRYYEQYF. CDR3 coding DNA: TGCGCCAGCAGCCAAGGGACTAGCGGGAGGTACTACGAGCAGTACTTC.

The chain joins TRBV5-4 to TRBJ1-4; tentatively, D is TRBD1 (5 bases). The ends were cut back, 6 bases at V and 13 bases at J, with 19 bases in the middle. This CDR3 has 13 residues. Per the germline V gene, CDR1 is SGHNT and CDR2 is YYREEE (reference sequence). In nucleotides, the CDR3 is TGTGCCAGCACCCCGGGGGTAGTCGCCGGACTGTTTTTT. It codes for CASTPGVVAGLFF.

Of note for this clone: The junction and the germline gene differ at one end; a read error may be behind it. This rearrangement joins TRBV30 to TRBJ2-4; possible D gene TRBD1, 7 bases. This CDR3 contains 12 residues. Germline V lookup: CDR1 GTSNPN, CDR2 SVGIG (reference sequence). The CDR3 spells CAVQTRDSLLRF. CDR3 DNA sequence: TGTGCCGTACAGACGCGGGACAGCCTATTACGCTTC.

The chain couples TRBV4-1 to TRBJ1-2; 8 bases align to TRBD1. J was trimmed by 4 bases and V by 1 base; bases with no gene match: 5. The V gene's germline CDR1 is MGHRA and CDR2 YSYEKL. The CDR3 has 15 residues. The CDR3 loop is CASSQARGQAYGYTF. CDR3 bases: TGCGCCAGCAGCCAAGCCAGGGGGCAGGCCTATGGCTACACCTTC.

In its sample, this clone ranks as medium-sized (0.01 to 0.1%). This rearrangement joins TRBV28 to TRBJ1-2; 9 bases line up with TRBD1. After removal of 6 bases from V and 4 bases from J, the junction contained 6 bases not matched to a gene. Germline V lookup: CDR1 MDHEN, CDR2 SYDVKM. The CDR3 is 14 amino acids. The CDR3 DNA is TGTGCCAGCAGGGAACAGGGGGCGGGCTATGGCTACACCTTC. It codes for CASREQGAGYGYTF.

The chain recombines TRBV28 with TRBJ1-5; D might be TRBD1 (6 bases). This CDR3 has 15 residues. The V end was cut by 6 bases, the J end by 0 bases, with 12 bases between. CDR1 is MDHEN, CDR2 SYDVKM, per germline. The CDR3 nucleotides are TGTGCCAGCAGCTCTACAGGGCCTAGCAATCAGCCCCAGCATTTT. Amino acid sequence: CASSSTGPSNQPQHF.

The chain uses TRBV5-3 and TRBJ1-1; TRBD1 agrees at 8 bases. TRBV5-3 is marked as an open reading frame, function uncertain. CDR3 size: 12 residues. V shed 9 bases, J shed 6 bases, and the junction held 7 bases outside the gene matches. CDR3 loop: CATRDRSAEAFF. CDR3 DNA: TGTGCCACGAGGGACAGGAGCGCTGAAGCTTTCTTT.

This clone was seen only a few times. The chain links TRBV5-1 to TRBJ1-2; tentatively, D is TRBD1 (5 bases). The germline V gene encodes CDR1 SGHRS and CDR2 YFSETQ. The germline V and J ends were trimmed by 4 bases and 0 bases, with 7 bases remaining between them. The CDR3 is 13 amino acids. The CDR3 reads CASSPGTNYGYTF. The CDR3 region has the DNA TGCGCCAGCAGCCCAGGGACTAACTATGGCTACACCTTC.

The CDR3 coding sequence is TGTGCCAGCAGTGACCCCGGGACAGGGGGCTACGAGCAGTACTTC. As protein: CASSDPGTGGYEQYF. The J gene is TRBJ2-7, the V gene TRBV25-1; TRBD1 aligns across 11 bases. This CDR3 is 15 amino acids long. V was clipped by 3 bases and J by 3 bases; unmatched bases: 4. Germline loops: CDR1 MGHDK, CDR2 SYGVNS.

The rearrangement links TRBV7-8 to TRBJ1-5; 8 nucleotides agree with TRBD1. Germline-derived CDR1 and CDR2 are SGHVS and FQNEAQ. Germline trimming cut 2 bases from V and 7 bases from J; bases unmatched to any gene: 7. The CDR3 spans 15 residues. The CDR3 DNA is TGTGCCAGCAGCTTATGGGGACAGGCTGAGCAGCCCCAGCATTTT. Residues: CASSLWGQAEQPQHF.

The chain combines TRBV19 with TRBJ1-2, with D perhaps TRBD1 (6 bases). The V gene lost 7 bases and the J gene lost 7 bases, with 19 bases spanning the gap. The CDR3 sequence is 14 residues long. Germline assignment: CDR1 LNHDA and CDR2 SQIVND (reference sequence). CDR3 protein: CASMTRGGASGYTF. The CDR3 bases are TGTGCCAGTATGACGCGGGGGGGCGCCAGTGGCTACACCTTC.

CDR3 region: CASSFRDRGRQETQYF. DNA for the CDR3: TGTGCCAGCAGTTTCCGGGACAGGGGGCGTCAGGAGACCCAGTACTTC. The rearrangement links TRBV6-2 or TRBV6-3 to TRBJ2-5, with TRBD1 matching over 12 bases. Germline V gives CDR1 MNHEY, CDR2 SVGEGT. The V segment lost 4 bases and the J segment 5 bases; nucleotides outside the gene matches: 8. The CDR3 is made up of 16 amino acids.

The chain recombines TRBV4-2 with TRBJ2-1; 9 bases map to TRBD1. This CDR3 has 15 amino acids. Per germline, CDR1 LGHNA and CDR2 YNFKEQ. Unmatched junction bases numbered 2, after V lost 5 bases and J lost 0 bases. The CDR3 DNA sequence: TGTGCCAGCAGCAGACAGGGGGGCTCCTACAATGAGCAGTTCTTC. Translated, it gives CASSRQGGSYNEQFF.

The genes are TRBV20-1 and TRBJ2-7; unclear D gene. This CDR3 comprises 11 residues. V was clipped by 8 bases and J by 6 bases, with 14 bases between them. Germline V lookup: CDR1 DFQATT, CDR2 SNEGSKA (reference sequence). The CDR3 region is CSSPQVGEQYF. CDR3 nucleotides: TGCAGTTCGCCCCAGGTAGGCGAGCAGTACTTC.

The chain has TRBV5-8 and TRBJ2-7, with 7 bases matching TRBD2. CDR3 length equals 15 residues. V shed 0 bases and J 3 bases; nucleotides not matched to a gene: 6. The germline CDR1 and CDR2 sequences are SGHTS and YDEGEE. CDR3 in DNA: TGTGCCAGCAGCTTGGGGCCTAGCGGAAACTACGAGCAGTACTTC. It encodes CASSLGPSGNYEQYF.

The CDR3 DNA sequence: TGTGCCAGCAGCCCGAGGGGACAGTTTAGCTCTGGGGCCAACGTCCTGACTTTC. It is translated as CASSPRGQFSSGANVLTF. The chain uses TRBV7-3 and TRBJ2-6, with TRBD1 identical over 7 bases. The length of the CDR3 is 18 residues. The trim removed 5 bases at V and 0 bases at J, leaving 10 bases unmatched. The V gene's germline CDR1 is SGHTA and CDR2 FQGTGA.

The chain combines TRBV5-6 with TRBJ1-1; D is unclear. This CDR3 contains 15 residues. The germline gives CDR1 SGHDT, CDR2 YYEEEE. With 0 bases removed from V and 4 bases from J, the gap between germline ends came to 13 bases. The DNA for the CDR3 is TGTGCCAGCAGCTTGGCCGGAGGAAGCAGCACTGAAGCTTTCTTT. As protein: CASSLAGGSSTEAFF.

The chain uses TRBV19 and TRBJ1-2; 10 nucleotides match TRBD1. Germline trimming cut 3 bases from V and 8 bases from J; bases unmatched to any gene: 12. Germline V lookup: CDR1 LNHDA, CDR2 SQIVND (reference sequence). The CDR3 contains 16 residues. CDR3 amino acids: CASSMPGQGYIGGYTF. The CDR3 DNA reads TGTGCCAGTAGTATGCCGGGACAGGGGTATATAGGAGGCTACACCTTC.

In its sample, this clone was seen many times. The chain employs TRBV28 and TRBJ1-4; 7 bases are a match to TRBD1. CDR1 MDHEN and CDR2 SYDVKM come from the germline V gene. After removal of 6 bases from V and 8 bases from J, the junction contained 9 bases not matched to a gene. The CDR3 sequence is 14 residues long. CDR3 in DNA: TGTGCCAGCAGCCGCGACAGGGTGGAGGAAAAACTGTTTTTT. As protein: CASSRDRVEEKLFF.

In DNA, the CDR3 is TGCGCCAGCAGCTTGCAGGGGGCTATAGCAGATACGCAGTATTTT. Its translation: CASSLQGAIADTQYF. The chain recombines TRBV5-1 with TRBJ2-3, with 8 bases fitting TRBD1. The J segment lost 4 bases and the V segment lost 1 base, leaving 5 bases of the junction unmatched. The CDR3 has 15 residues. Germline-derived CDR1 and CDR2 are SGHRS and YFSETQ.

The chain recombines TRBV29-1 with TRBJ2-3; a weak D match, TRBD2 (6 bases). The germline V gene encodes CDR1 SQVTM and CDR2 ANQGSEA. The CDR3 runs to 16 residues. With 6 bases removed from V and 0 bases from J, the gap between germline ends came to 19 bases. CDR3 bases: TGCAGCGTCGCCGGGACTTTCGTGACTAGCACAGATACGCAGTATTTT. Translating it yields CSVAGTFVTSTDTQYF.

This chain connects TRBV5-4 to TRBJ2-7, with unresolved D. Germline V gene lookup returns CDR1 SGHNT and CDR2 YYREEE (reference sequence). This CDR3 is built from 13 residues. V was pared by 0 bases and J by 1 base, with 5 bases between. CDR3 sequence (DNA): TGTGCCAGCAGCTTGGGGAGTTCCTACGAGCAGTACTTC. This codes for CASSLGSSYEQYF.

The chain uses TRBV10-1 and TRBJ1-5; D ambiguous. The CDR3 is 13 amino acids. Germline CDR1 is WNHNN and CDR2 is SYGVQD (reference sequence). The germline V and J ends were trimmed by 6 bases and 0 bases, with 6 bases remaining between them. CDR3 sequence: CASSAGSNQPQHF. The CDR3 DNA sequence: TGCGCCAGCAGCGCGGGTAGCAATCAGCCCCAGCATTTT.

A note on this clone: A junction end diverges from the germline sequence, so it may reflect a read error. The chain uses TRBV7-7 and TRBJ2-5; the match to TRBD2 covers 12 bases. The CDR3 runs 19 residues. The germline V gene has CDR1 SSHAT and CDR2 FNYEAQ (reference sequence). CDR3 coding DNA: TGTGCTAGCAGCTTCCGACCGGTTGGGACTAGCGGGTATCAAGAGACCCAGTACTTC. Its translation is CASSFRPVGTSGYQETQYF.